This is a list of T cell receptor beta chains from one sample in a study of cytomegalovirus exposure and HLA in healthy donors. TCRdb keeps only in-frame clones here, not all; method: immunoSEQ multiplex PCR. The table lists about 94,000 clones, about 62% of them singletons. Sequencing was carried out using PBMCs. These receptors all stem from a man aged 25-40 years in good health and CMV-seronegative. Each CDR3 is given with its conserved first and last residue. A D gene is named only where the DNA matches it firmly. Where a row states a size, it is once, few, many or the class of an expanded clone; other rows omit it.

D: TRBD2; size: -; V: TRBV15; J: TRBJ2-3; CDR3: CATRWDYTTDTQYF; DNA: TGTGCCACCAGATGGGACTATACCACAGATACGCAGTATTTT
D: -; size: -; V: TRBV19; J: TRBJ1-4; CDR3: CASSILESNEKLFF; DNA: TGTGCCAGTAGTATACTAGAGAGCAATGAAAAACTGTTTTTT
D: TRBD2; size: -; V: TRBV4-1; J: TRBJ2-2; CDR3: CASSQDGLAGFYDTGELFF; DNA: TGCGCCAGCAGCCAAGACGGACTAGCGGGCTTCTACGACACCGGGGAGCTGTTTTTT
D: TRBD2; size: once; V: TRBV18; J: TRBJ2-5; CDR3: CASSAGASGRQRETQYF; DNA: TGTGCCAGCTCGGCGGGGGCTAGCGGGCGGCAACGAGAGACCCAGTACTTC
D: -; size: -; V: TRBV5-4; J: TRBJ2-3; CDR3: CASSLQRGSVTDTQYF; DNA: TGTGCCAGCAGCTTGCAGAGGGGGAGTGTTACAGATACGCAGTATTTT
D: -; size: -; V: TRBV27; J: TRBJ2-7; CDR3: CASREGGESYYEQYF; DNA: TGTGCCAGCAGGGAAGGGGGGGAAAGTTATTACGAGCAGTACTTC
D: TRBD1; size: -; V: TRBV28; J: TRBJ1-4; CDR3: CASRTGGEKLFF; DNA: TGTGCCAGCAGGACAGGGGGTGAAAAACTGTTTTTT
D: TRBD2; size: -; V: TRBV7-8; J: TRBJ2-2; CDR3: CASSSPGTSGGLPNTGELFF; DNA: TGTGCCAGCAGCTCGCCCGGGACTAGCGGGGGCCTCCCCAACACCGGGGAGCTGTTTTTT
D: -; size: -; V: TRBV30; J: TRBJ1-5; CDR3: CAWCQDNNQPQHF; DNA: TGTGCCTGGTGTCAGGATAACAATCAGCCCCAGCATTTT
D: TRBD1; size: -; V: TRBV7-9; J: TRBJ1-4; CDR3: CASSDGTANEKLFF; DNA: TGTGCCAGCAGCGACGGGACAGCAAATGAAAAACTGTTTTTT
D: -; size: -; V: TRBV15; J: TRBJ1-2; CDR3: CATSREGTNYGYTF; DNA: TGTGCCACCAGCAGAGAAGGGACAAACTATGGCTACACCTTC
D: -; size: -; V: TRBV7-6; J: TRBJ1-1; CDR3: CASTPSSNTEAFF; DNA: TGTGCCAGCACCCCCAGTTCGAACACTGAAGCTTTCTTT